The next 7 T cell receptor beta chains were all read from a single sample in a study of shared clonotypes between healthy human individuals. Clones were read by immunoSEQ multiplex PCR, and TCRdb kept only the in-frame ones, dropping some. The data hold 850,000 to 1,200,000 clones, with about 74% observed a single time. Source material: memory CD4+ T cells sorted from blood. The subset here: CD45RA-negative fraction. Every receptor here comes from a man aged 18 to 35 in good health.

The chain carries TRBV4-3 and TRBJ2-6; a weak D match, TRBD2 (5 bases). V was clipped by 0 bases and J by 0 bases, with 12 bases between them. Germline-derived CDR1 and CDR2 are LGHNA and YSLEER. CDR3 length: 18 residues. The CDR3 DNA is TGCGCCAGCAGCCAAGAGCCCCCAGGACTCTCTGGGGCCAACGTCCTGACTTTC. Its translation is CASSQEPPGLSGANVLTF.

A word on this clone: Other DNA sequences from this sample encode an identical CDR3 as well. This rearrangement joins TRBV5-1 to TRBJ1-5; the match to TRBD1 covers 9 bases. The CDR3 has 14 residues. Unmatched junction bases numbered 4, after V lost 5 bases and J lost 4 bases. CDR1 SGHRS and CDR2 YFSETQ come from the germline V gene. The CDR3 sequence is CASSSGQGNQPQHF. For the CDR3, the DNA is TGCGCCAGCAGTTCCGGACAGGGGAATCAGCCCCAGCATTTT.

This clone was picked up a small number of times. The genes are TRBV15 and TRBJ1-3, with 7 bases that match TRBD1. V was clipped by 3 bases and J by 4 bases; unmatched bases: 9. This CDR3 comprises 16 residues. Germline values: CDR1 LNHNV, CDR2 YYDKDF (reference sequence). In DNA, the CDR3 is TGTGCCACCAGCAGGGCGGGGACAGCGAGGGGAAACACCATATATTTT. Encoded protein: CATSRAGTARGNTIYF.

The rearrangement uses TRBV5-4 and TRBJ2-5; 10 nucleotides align to TRBD1. V dropped 4 bases and J dropped 7; count of bases not matched to a gene: 7. Germline assignment: CDR1 SGHNT and CDR2 YYREEE (reference sequence). The CDR3 runs 14 residues. The CDR3 loop is CASSPGTGEGTQYF. CDR3 in DNA: TGTGCCAGCAGCCCCGGGACAGGGGAAGGGACCCAGTACTTC.

This clone has a single count. The sample has other DNA sequences that encode this CDR3 too. The CDR3 DNA reads as TGCGCCAGCAGCTTGGTCGGTCTAGCGGGGGTGGAGACCCAGTACTTC. It specifies CASSLVGLAGVETQYF. V and J are TRBV5-1 and TRBJ2-5, with 10 nucleotides matching TRBD2. V was clipped by 0 bases and J by 5 bases; unmatched bases: 7. Germline V gene sequence: CDR1 SGHRS, CDR2 YFSETQ. The CDR3 totals 16 residues.

The V call is TRBV5-8, the J call TRBJ1-1; a weak D match, TRBD1 (5 bases). Germline CDR1 is SGHTS and CDR2 is YDEGEE. Trimming took 0 bases from V and 3 from J, leaving 9 bases between them. CDR3 size: 14 residues. CDR3 sequence reads: CASSLVGAHTEAFF. The CDR3 DNA reads TGTGCCAGCAGCTTGGTCGGGGCCCACACTGAAGCTTTCTTT.

J is TRBJ1-1 and V is TRBV5-1; D is perhaps TRBD1 (6 bases). Germline CDR1 reads SGHRS; CDR2 reads YFSETQ. The CDR3 is 13 residues long. V lost 7 bases to trimming and J lost 1 base, with 11 bases between them. The CDR3 loop is CASGQGSNTEAFF. CDR3 DNA: TGCGCCAGCGGGCAGGGGTCGAACACTGAAGCTTTCTTT.